This record looks at one T cell receptor beta chain sequence and its context. Its antigen is undetermined. Together with a sample-barcoded 5' primer, a J-beta primer mix was included in a second PCR lasting roughly 7 to 11 cycles. Via MiXCR, TCRdb re-called the 5' RACE reads, giving one row per CDR3 protein. The sample includes 1,800,000 or so distinct CDR3 sequences, about two fifths of them seen just once. The CDR3 sequence is 15 residues long. The germline V and J ends were trimmed by 5 bases and 5 bases, with 18 bases remaining between them. The germline CDR1 and CDR2 sequences are MNHEY and SMNVEV (reference sequence). The sample, about 10 milliliters of peripheral blood, was drawn from each donor. Samples each had at least 5 micrograms of total RNA extracted. This sample is part of a study of blood T cells in healthy people across ages. Study-level findings and limits: Among T cells, TCR beta diversity per million cells dropped roughly linearly as age rose. In these data, TCR beta diversity tracked strongly with naive T cell percentage.

The source material was blood. The chain is built from TRBV27 and TRBJ2-5; weak D call: TRBD2 (6 bases). This TCR was sampled from a human donor in good health. Here the CDR3 DNA reads TGTGCCAGCAGTATACGGGACTCCCGGCTGGAGACCCAGTACTTC. It codes for CASSIRDSRLETQYF.